These 5 T cell receptor beta chains share one sample of origin, sequenced in a study of blood T cell repertoires in COVID-19 (dated by TCRdb to 2018 to 2021). The library was produced with the immunoSEQ multiplex PCR assay. TCRdb holds this immuneACCESS table with in-frame rearrangements only. Some clones are missing; in checked studies, unresolved V genes explain under half, and the rest has no known cause. The sample table shows 200,000 to 250,000 clones, and 84% are seen once. The biggest ten clones account for less than 4.5% of the sample. Material for sequencing was peripheral blood. The receptor set was obtained from a man in his fifties or sixties with acute or convalescent COVID-19.

The chain couples TRBV5-1 to TRBJ1-4; 10 bases map to TRBD1. The CDR3 is made up of 15 amino acids. The J segment lost 6 bases and the V segment lost 0 bases, leaving 2 bases of the junction unmatched. Germline V gene lookup returns CDR1 SGHRS and CDR2 YFSETQ. CDR3 in DNA: TGCGCCAGCAGCTTGGAGGGACAGGGGTATGAAAAACTGTTTTTT. Its translation is CASSLEGQGYEKLFF.

This rearrangement joins TRBV5-1 to TRBJ1-1; D uncertain. CDR1 SGHRS and CDR2 YFSETQ come from the germline V gene. The CDR3 length is 13 residues. Trimming took off 0 bases at V and 4 bases at J, with 7 bases between the two ends. CDR3: CASSLGAGTEAFF. In DNA, the CDR3 is TGCGCCAGCAGCTTGGGGGCGGGCACTGAAGCTTTCTTT.

The chain is built from TRBV12-3 or TRBV12-4 and TRBJ1-5; TRBD1 matches at 8 bases. There are 13 residues in the CDR3. The V segment lost 5 bases and the J segment 7 bases; nucleotides outside the gene matches: 4. The CDR3: CASSDRGRQPQHF. The CDR3 coding sequence is TGTGCCAGCAGTGACAGGGGTAGGCAGCCCCAGCATTTT.

The chain is built from TRBV18 and TRBJ1-2; D remains unclear. Germline CDR1 is KGHSH and CDR2 is LQKENI. V lost 0 bases to trimming and J lost 1 base, with 9 bases between them. This CDR3 region has 15 residues. The DNA for the CDR3 is TGTGCCAGCTCACCACCGTTGGAGGTTAACTATGGCTACACCTTC. It specifies CASSPPLEVNYGYTF.

Turning to this clone: One end of the junction varies from germline; a read error may be responsible. J is TRBJ1-2 and V is TRBV18; the D gene is possibly TRBD1 (6 bases). The germline V gene encodes CDR1 KGHSH and CDR2 LQKENI. The CDR3 has 12 residues. The CDR3 sequence: CASSPEGVVISF. As DNA, the CDR3 is TGTGCCAGCTCACCCGAGGGGGTGGTGATAAGCTTC.